These T cell receptor beta chains were read from a single sample in a study of CD8 T cells in Susac syndrome. TCRdb reprocessed the immunoSEQ multiplex PCR reads via MiXCR and lists one record per CDR3 protein. The sample has more than 150,000 distinct CDR3 sequences, about 95% seen once. Sequencing used CD4+ T cells from PBMCs. The receptors originated from a human donor with Susac syndrome. The CDR3 runs from the conserved cysteine through the conserved F or W. Fields, in order: clone size, J gene, V gene, D gene, CDR3 DNA, CDR3 protein. The D gene is left open where the match is weak. Clone size is stated in some rows and not others, as once, few, many or a class when expanded.

-	TRBJ2-5	TRBV28	TRBD1	TGTGCCAGCGGGGCAGGGGGCCTGGAGACCCAGTACTTC	CASGAGGLETQYF
once	TRBJ1-1	TRBV3-1	-	TGTGCCAGCAGCCAAGTTCTGAGGGGTCGCCGCACTGAAGCTTTCTTT	CASSQVLRGRRTEAFF
-	TRBJ2-2	TRBV20-1	-	TGCAGTGCCCCCCGCGACAGGTTTAACGGGGAGCTGTTTTTT	CSAPRDRFNGELFF
-	TRBJ2-7	TRBV3-1	TRBD1	TGTGCCAGCAGCCAAGGCCCTGACAGGGCGATTTTTTACGAGCAGTACTTC	CASSQGPDRAIFYEQYF
-	TRBJ1-2	TRBV3-1	-	TGTGCCAGCAGCCAAGTCCAGGGCGGCTACACCTTC	CASSQVQGGYTF
-	TRBJ2-3	TRBV7-8	TRBD1	TGTGCCAGCACCCCAAGGGGACAGGGACCAGATACGCAGTATTTT	CASTPRGQGPDTQYF
-	TRBJ2-6	TRBV15	-	TGTGCCACCAGCAGAGGAGGGGCTGGGGCCAACGTCCTGACTTTC	CATSRGGAGANVLTF
-	TRBJ1-1	TRBV9	TRBD1	TGTGCCAGCAGCGTATGGGACAGGGGGTCCACTGAAGCTTTCTTT	CASSVWDRGSTEAFF
-	TRBJ2-7	TRBV9	-	TGTGCCAGCAGCGTAGCTTCCGGAGACTACGAGCAGTACTTC	CASSVASGDYEQYF
-	TRBJ1-6	TRBV20-1	TRBD1	TGCAGTGCTAGAGCGACAGGGGCTTGGGGTTCACCCCTCCACTTT	CSARATGAWGSPLHF
-	TRBJ2-7	TRBV29-1	-	TGCAGCGTTGGACCCAAAGGAAGCGAGCAGTACTTC	CSVGPKGSEQYF
-	TRBJ1-5	TRBV12-5	-	TGTGCTAGTAGTCCCACCGCAGAATTGCTGGTTCAGCCCCAGCATTTT	CASSPTAELLVQPQHF
once	TRBJ2-1	TRBV11-1	TRBD2	TGTGCCAGCAGCTTACGTCTAGCGGGCCTAGACAATGAGCAGTTCTTC	CASSLRLAGLDNEQFF
-	TRBJ2-1	TRBV25-1	TRBD2	TGTGCCAGCAGGTCGGCGGGGGTGAAGGGTGAGCAGTTCTTC	CASRSAGVKGEQFF
-	TRBJ2-7	TRBV29-1	-	TGCAGCGTTGCTCGAGGGGCCGCGAGATCGTACGAGCAGTACTTC	CSVARGAARSYEQYF
once	TRBJ1-2	TRBV7-9	-	TGTGCCAGCAGCTTAGTTCAAGATGGCTACACCTTC	CASSLVQDGYTF
-	TRBJ2-1	TRBV5-4	TRBD1	TGTGCCAGCAGCCCCCGGACAGGGGTCAATGAGCAGTTCTTC	CASSPRTGVNEQFF
-	TRBJ1-2	TRBV18	-	TGTGCCAGCTCACCACGACAGGCTGGGGTCTATGGCTACACCTTC	CASSPRQAGVYGYTF
-	TRBJ1-2	TRBV13	TRBD1	TGTGCCAGCAGCCTCTGGGACAGTAACGACTATGGCTACACCTTC	CASSLWDSNDYGYTF
-	TRBJ2-1	TRBV18	TRBD2	TGTGCCAGCTCACGCGGGGGGCTAGACGACAATGAGCAGTTCTTC	CASSRGGLDDNEQFF
-	TRBJ2-6	TRBV23-1	TRBD1	TGCGCCAGCAGTCAATGGGACAGGGTCTCTGGGGCCAACGTCCTGACTTTC	CASSQWDRVSGANVLTF
-	TRBJ2-7	TRBV21-1	-	TGTGCCACAAATGGGGACATAGTGTACTTC	CATNGDIVYF
-	TRBJ1-1	TRBV29-1	-	TGCAGCGAGACACAGAGGAACACTGAAGCTTTCTTT	CSETQRNTEAFF
-	TRBJ2-7	TRBV7-2	TRBD1	TGTGCCAGCAGCCAGGGGGGGACAGGGACTTACGAGCAGTACTTC	CASSQGGTGTYEQYF
-	TRBJ2-5	TRBV20-1	-	TGCAGTGCTGGAGACAGGAATCAAGAGACCCAGTACTTC	CSAGDRNQETQYF
-	TRBJ1-2	TRBV20-1	TRBD1	TGCAGTGCTACTACAGGGGTCTATGGCTACACCTTC	CSATTGVYGYTF
-	TRBJ2-5	TRBV6-5	-	TGTGCCAGCAGTTACGGCGCCAGGCGTAGCCGCCAAGAGACCCAGTACTTC	CASSYGARRSRQETQYF
-	TRBJ1-5	TRBV24-1	-	TGTGCCACCAGTGAAAACTGGGAGGTCAATCAGCCCCAGCATTTT	CATSENWEVNQPQHF
-	TRBJ1-5	TRBV20-1	TRBD1	TGCAGTGCTAGAGTCGGGACAGTTAATCAGCCCCAGCATTTT	CSARVGTVNQPQHF
-	TRBJ2-5	TRBV9	TRBD1	TGTGCCAGCAGCGTGGGACTAAGGGACAGGGGCCAAGAGACCCAGTACTTC	CASSVGLRDRGQETQYF
-	TRBJ2-5	TRBV29-1	-	TGCAGCTCCCGCGCGGGCCCGGAGACCCAGTACTTC	CSSRAGPETQYF
-	TRBJ1-1	TRBV6-2/TRBV6-3	-	TGTGCCAGCAGTTACAGGGTTGGGATGAACACTGAAGCTTTCTTT	CASSYRVGMNTEAFF
-	TRBJ1-3	TRBV9	TRBD1	TGTGCCAGCAGCGTAGGGGGTCAGGGGGCGGGAATGAACACCATATATTTT	CASSVGGQGAGMNTIYF
once	TRBJ2-1	TRBV9	TRBD1	TGTGCCAGCAGCGTGGGGGGACAGGGGCATTCGAATGAGCAGTTCTTC	CASSVGGQGHSNEQFF
-	TRBJ2-1	TRBV6-2/TRBV6-3	-	TGTGCCAGCAGGGCGAACTCCTACAATGAGCAGTTCTTC	CASRANSYNEQFF
-	TRBJ2-2	TRBV7-2	TRBD2	TGTGCCAGCAGCCGGACTAGCGGGCGGAATGGGGAGCTGTTTTTT	CASSRTSGRNGELFF
-	TRBJ2-1	TRBV29-1	-	TGCAGCGTTGAAACCCCCAGGGGCTACAATGAGCAGTTCTTC	CSVETPRGYNEQFF
-	TRBJ2-1	TRBV6-2/TRBV6-3	TRBD2	TGTGCCAGCAGTTACCCCCCGGGACTAGGGAGCTACAATGAGCAGTTCTTC	CASSYPPGLGSYNEQFF
-	TRBJ1-2	TRBV6-6	-	TGTGCCAGCCTTGCCGGGGTATATGGCTACACCTTC	CASLAGVYGYTF